The present T cell receptor (beta chain) was sequenced within a study of cytomegalovirus exposure and HLA in healthy donors. General observations from the study: Cytomegalovirus-associated TCR beta chains were listed, numbering 150 to 200.

60 Vbeta and 13 Jbeta primers were used in PCR. Clones were sequenced by immunoSEQ multiplex PCR, and TCRdb holds only the in-frame ones, with some missing. The sample lists fewer than 200,000 clones; roughly 84% were seen once. About this clone: Its antigen is still unknown.

The TCR comes from a male donor in good health and CMV-seronegative. Source material: PBMCs.

The CDR3 here is CASSQTGNQPQHF. In DNA form, the CDR3 reads TGCGCCAGCAGCCAAACAGGGAATCAGCCCCAGCATTTT. This sequence joins TRBV4-3 and TRBJ1-5; D is possibly TRBD1 (6 bases). CDR1 is LGHNA and CDR2 is YSLEER in the germline V gene. The CDR3 sequence is 13 residues long. The germline V and J ends were trimmed by 2 bases and 4 bases, with 6 bases remaining between them.